These 11 T cell receptor beta chains were sequenced from one sample in a study of T cells after posttransplantation cyclophosphamide (TCRdb year 2016). The sample's treatment or condition, from its label and the paper: high-dose cyclophosphamide on days +3 and +4 as single-agent GVHD prophylaxis. Patients in the PTCy group got busulfan and fludarabine conditioning, a marrow graft from a related or unrelated donor, and cyclophosphamide on days +3 and +4. Libraries were built with the immunoSEQ multiplex PCR assay. Sourced from immuneACCESS, this table was stored by TCRdb with only in-frame sequences that have V and J called. A share of the clones is absent; for the studies checked, an unresolved V gene accounts for under half, and the remainder has no known explanation. In this sample the table shows tens of thousands of clones, and no singletons are among them. The top ten hold less than 2% of the sample.

This material consisted of PBMCs, taken after allogeneic stem cell transplant with posttransplant cyclophosphamide. These TCRs come from a male patient aged 18 to 29 who received an allogeneic stem cell transplant from a related donor, was CMV-positive, and had no GVHD. After a transplant, not all T cells may be the patient's own; some may come from the graft donor.

This clone was counted many times. The genes are TRBV14 and TRBJ2-6; TRBD2 matches 13 bases. Germline V lookup: CDR1 SGHDN, CDR2 FVKESK. Trimming took 2 bases from V and 2 from J; bases not matched to a gene: 9. The CDR3 spans 20 residues. The CDR3 protein is CASSQKLAGGYNAGANVLTF. The CDR3 bases are TGTGCCAGCAGCCAAAAACTAGCGGGAGGGTATAATGCTGGGGCCAACGTCCTGACTTTC. Based on the CDR3 plus reference TRBV14 and TRBJ2-6, the full variable domain is EAGVTQFPSHSVIEKGQTVTLRCDPISGHDNLYWYRRVMGKEIKFLLHFVKESKQDESGMPNNRFLAERTGGTYSTLKVQPAELEDSGVYFCASSQKLAGGYNAGANVLTFGAGSRLTVL.

This clone showed up many times. This chain connects TRBV4-2 to TRBJ2-7; unclear D gene. Between the trimmed V and J ends, which lost 1 base and 1 base, there was a span of 11 bases. Germline CDR1 and CDR2: LGHNA and YNFKEQ. This CDR3 spans 15 amino acids. In nucleotides, the CDR3 is TGTGCCAGCAGCCAAGCCCCAGGATCTTCCTACGAGCAGTACTTC. This encodes CASSQAPGSSYEQYF.

This clone has ten or more counts. This chain joins TRBV13 and TRBJ2-3; 8 nucleotides line up with TRBD2. J gave up 5 bases and V 1 base, and 5 bases lay outside the gene matches. Germline CDR1 is PRHDT and CDR2 is FYEKMQ (reference sequence). The CDR3 sequence is 15 residues long. The CDR3 spells CASSLEAGVLDTQYF. In DNA, the CDR3 is TGTGCCAGCAGCTTAGAAGCGGGAGTTCTAGATACGCAGTATTTT. The full variable domain, completed using reference TRBV13 and TRBJ2-3, is AAGVIQSPRHLIKEKRETATLKCYPIPRHDTVYWYQQGPGQDPQFLISFYEKMQSDKGSIPDRFSAQQFSDYHSELNMSSLELGDSALYFCASSLEAGVLDTQYFGPGTRLTVL.

This clone was found many times. This chain joins TRBV13 and TRBJ1-2, with 10 bases that match TRBD1. The V and J ends lost 2 bases and 3 bases, in that order; junction bases with no gene match: 9. Looked up from germline, CDR1 is PRHDT and CDR2 is FYEKMQ (reference sequence). This CDR3 is built from 17 residues. CDR3 in amino acids: CASSLNDRGRADYGYTF. The CDR3 DNA reads as TGTGCCAGCAGCTTAAATGACAGGGGGCGAGCGGACTATGGCTACACCTTC. Complete variable domain (other parts from reference TRBV13 and TRBJ1-2): AAGVIQSPRHLIKEKRETATLKCYPIPRHDTVYWYQQGPGQDPQFLISFYEKMQSDKGSIPDRFSAQQFSDYHSELNMSSLELGDSALYFCASSLNDRGRADYGYTFGSGTRLTVV.

J is TRBJ2-5 and V is TRBV28; 7 positions agree with TRBD1. Germline values: CDR1 MDHEN, CDR2 SYDVKM. V lost 4 bases, J lost 5 bases, and 10 bases stayed unmatched. The CDR3 is 15 residues long. CDR3 amino acids: CASSSPTGVGETQYF. CDR3 coding DNA: TGTGCCAGCAGTTCCCCCACAGGGGTTGGTGAGACCCAGTACTTC.

This clone was counted at least ten times. The V and J genes are TRBV29-1 and TRBJ2-5; 7 bases agree with TRBD2. V lost 0 bases, J lost 5 bases, and 15 bases stayed unmatched. CDR1 SQVTM and CDR2 ANQGSEA come from the germline V gene. This CDR3 is 17 amino acids long. The CDR3 sequence: CSVEDGGGPVLSETQYF. CDR3 sequence (DNA): TGCAGCGTTGAAGATGGGGGGGGTCCGGTACTTAGTGAGACCCAGTACTTC.

This clone was detected many times. The chain combines TRBV5-6 with TRBJ1-2; no clear D gene. The CDR3 runs to 15 residues. Deletions cut 0 bases from V and 5 bases from J, with 14 bases between. Germline values: CDR1 SGHDT, CDR2 YYEEEE. CDR3 DNA sequence: TGTGCCAGCAGCTTGGCGGGATCGTGGGGTTATGGCTACACCTTC. It yields the protein CASSLAGSWGYGYTF.

The table lists this clone with many counts. The chain employs TRBV5-1 and TRBJ2-3; no clear D gene. Germline assignment: CDR1 SGHRS and CDR2 YFSETQ. Trimming shortened V by 4 bases and J by 3 bases, and 12 bases separated the two germline ends. This CDR3 comprises 14 residues. The CDR3: CASSGELETDTQYF. In nucleotides, the CDR3 is TGCGCCAGCAGCGGAGAATTGGAGACAGATACGCAGTATTTT.

This clone showed up many times. The chain has TRBV11-3 and TRBJ1-1; D is undetermined. Trimming pared 2 bases from V and 4 bases from J, leaving 8 bases between. The CDR3 has 13 amino acids. Per germline, CDR1 SGHNT and CDR2 YENEEA. CDR3 in DNA: TGTGCCAGCAGCTTAAAGGAGGGCACTGAAGCTTTCTTT. Protein: CASSLKEGTEAFF.

This clone was seen at least ten times. V and J are TRBV2 and TRBJ1-3; D might be TRBD1 (6 bases). V dropped 8 bases and J dropped 3 bases, with 23 bases sitting between them. Germline CDR1 SNHLY, CDR2 FYNNEI. The CDR3 has 17 residues. The CDR3 protein is CASYLPTSPGDGNTIYF. CDR3 sequence (DNA): TGTGCCAGCTACCTCCCCACTTCCCCAGGGGATGGAAACACCATATATTTT.

This clone was detected ten times or more. CDR3 protein: CASSYSWLAGGYEQYF. CDR3 DNA: TGTGCCAGCAGTTACTCTTGGCTAGCGGGGGGGTACGAGCAGTACTTC. V usage is TRBV6-6 and J usage is TRBJ2-7, with 12 bases that match TRBD2. J gave up 4 bases and V 0 bases, and 4 bases lay outside the gene matches. CDR3 length: 16 amino acids. The V gene's germline CDR1 is MNHNY and CDR2 SVGAGI (reference sequence).